The 18 T cell receptor beta chains reported below all come from one sample, sequenced in a study of cytomegalovirus exposure and HLA in healthy donors. Primers: 60 Vbeta forward and 13 Jbeta reverse. Sequenced by immunoSEQ multiplex PCR; TCRdb stores in-frame clones only, minus some. Here the sample spans 200,000 to 250,000 clones, 80% to 90% being singletons. Specimen: PBMCs. These receptors were collected from a woman between 18 and 29 years old in good health and CMV-seronegative.

The chain couples TRBV5-1 to TRBJ2-7, with 10 positions matching TRBD2. The CDR3 covers 14 residues. Germline values: CDR1 SGHRS, CDR2 YFSETQ. Trimming cost V 4 bases and J 6 bases; bases outside gene matches: 7. The CDR3 loop reads CASSKLAGNGEQYF. The CDR3 DNA reads as TGCGCCAGCAGCAAACTAGCGGGGAACGGCGAGCAGTACTTC.

The gene calls are TRBV11-1 and TRBJ2-3; 9 bases match TRBD1. With 1 base clipped from V and 6 bases from J, the junction kept 5 bases outside the gene matches. Germline V gene data show CDR1 as SGHAT and CDR2 as FQDESV (reference sequence). The CDR3 sequence is 15 residues long. The CDR3 region has the DNA TGTGCCAGCAGCTTAGGGGGACAGGGTGCCGATACGCAGTATTTT. This encodes CASSLGGQGADTQYF.

The chain is built from TRBV5-5 and TRBJ2-3; 7 nucleotides align to TRBD2. This CDR3 spans 15 amino acids. Germline CDR1 reads SGHKS; CDR2 reads YYEKEE (reference sequence). The junction had 9 bases not matched to a gene; V was cut back by 4 bases and J by 4 bases. This CDR3 is CASSLNSGSADTQYF. The CDR3 DNA reads TGTGCCAGCAGCCTAAATAGCGGGTCCGCAGATACGCAGTATTTT.

The chain joins TRBV5-4 to TRBJ2-7; a weak D match, TRBD2 (5 bases). This CDR3 is 15 amino acids long. In germline, CDR1 is SGHNT, CDR2 YYREEE (reference sequence). V shed 4 bases and J shed 5 bases, with 19 bases lying between them. Here the CDR3 reads CASSPPGGRNHEQYF. CDR3 in DNA: TGTGCCAGCAGCCCTCCTGGAGGAAGGAACCACGAGCAGTACTTC.

The gene calls are TRBV6-8 and TRBJ2-7, with 11 bases fitting TRBD1. Germline V lookup: CDR1 MNHGY, CDR2 SAAAGT. Trimming at V came to 7 bases and at J to 3 bases, leaving 11 bases not matched to a gene. The CDR3 is 16 residues long. This chain's CDR3 is CASTPPGQGAHYEQYF. As DNA, the CDR3 is TGTGCCAGCACCCCCCCCGGACAGGGGGCCCACTACGAGCAGTACTTC.

V is TRBV4-3 and J is TRBJ2-7; 8 nucleotides agree with TRBD1. With V trimmed by 2 bases and J by 3 bases, 15 bases remained unmatched. The CDR3 sequence is 18 residues long. CDR1 LGHNA and CDR2 YSLEER come from the germline V gene. This CDR3 is CASSQRLVVAGGNYEQYF. The CDR3 region has the DNA TGCGCCAGCAGCCAACGGCTTGTGGTCGCAGGGGGCAACTACGAGCAGTACTTC.

In its sample, this clone was seen a few times. The chain carries TRBV19 and TRBJ2-2; the D is unclear. CDR3 size: 13 residues. Germline CDR1 and CDR2: LNHDA and SQIVND (reference sequence). Trimming left V 7 bases short and J 0 bases short, with 6 bases between. In nucleotides, the CDR3 is TGTGCCAGTATTCACTCGAACACCGGGGAGCTGTTTTTT. This codes for CASIHSNTGELFF.

The J gene is TRBJ2-1, the V gene TRBV5-1, with TRBD1 matching 9 bases. V lost 3 bases, J lost 4 bases, and 8 bases stayed unmatched. The CDR3 totals 16 residues. Germline V gives CDR1 SGHRS, CDR2 YFSETQ. CDR3 amino acids: CASSSRTGGAYNEQFF. The CDR3 DNA follows: TGCGCCAGCAGCTCGAGAACAGGGGGCGCGTACAATGAGCAGTTCTTC.

V gene TRBV4-1 combines with J gene TRBJ2-7; TRBD2 agrees at 7 bases. The germline gives CDR1 MGHRA, CDR2 YSYEKL. The CDR3 is 14 amino acids. After removal of 4 bases from V and 6 bases from J, the junction contained 9 bases not matched to a gene. The CDR3 sequence: CASSPWRESAEQYF. DNA of the CDR3: TGCGCCAGCAGCCCGTGGCGGGAGTCGGCCGAGCAGTACTTC.

This chain joins TRBV30 and TRBJ2-2; 10 bases fit TRBD1. The CDR3 length is 16 residues. After removal of 2 bases from V and 5 bases from J, the junction contained 8 bases not matched to a gene. CDR1 and CDR2 (germline): GTSNPN, SVGIG (reference sequence). The CDR3 bases are TGTGCCTGGAGTATATCCGGACAGGGGGAGACCGGGGAGCTGTTTTTT. Translation: CAWSISGQGETGELFF.

This clone was recorded once. V is TRBV7-6 and J is TRBJ2-7, with D perhaps TRBD2 (5 bases). Germline-derived CDR1 and CDR2 are SGHVS and FNYEAQ. With 1 base removed from V and 2 bases from J, the gap between germline ends came to 9 bases. This CDR3 has 14 residues. The CDR3 bases are TGTGCCAGCAGCTTAGGGGTCGGGGCCTACGAGCAGTACTTC. This gives the protein CASSLGVGAYEQYF.

This clone was detected only once. This chain links TRBV27 with TRBJ1-2; D perhaps matches TRBD1 (5 bases). The germline V gene encodes CDR1 MNHEY and CDR2 SMNVEV (reference sequence). This CDR3 has 17 amino acids. Trimming took 2 bases from V and 7 from J, leaving 23 bases between them. This chain's CDR3 is CASSLDVHSQAGGGYTF. DNA for the CDR3: TGTGCCAGCAGTTTAGATGTTCACTCCCAAGCGGGGGGTGGCTACACCTTC.

This sequence joins TRBV7-9 and TRBJ2-1; D unresolved. The CDR3 runs 14 residues. Germline V gives CDR1 SEHNR, CDR2 FQNEAQ (reference sequence). The germline V and J ends were trimmed by 1 base and 6 bases, with 10 bases remaining between them. The CDR3 loop reads CASSLGSKINEQFF. DNA for the CDR3: TGTGCCAGCAGCTTAGGGAGTAAAATCAATGAGCAGTTCTTC.

The CDR3 coding sequence is TGTGCCAGTAGTATAGGGGGGGGTAGCACTGAAGCTTTCTTT. Amino acids: CASSIGGGSTEAFF. The chain employs TRBV19 and TRBJ1-1; D is perhaps TRBD1 (5 bases). The CDR3 loop spans 14 amino acids. Germline CDR1 is LNHDA and CDR2 is SQIVND (reference sequence). Trimming took 1 base from V and 4 from J, leaving 10 bases between them.

The table lists this clone with a count of one. This chain joins TRBV28 and TRBJ2-5, with a tentative D call TRBD2 (5 bases). TRBJ2-7 matches the DNA end more closely, so the J call is doubtful. The length of the CDR3 is 13 residues. Germline CDR1 MDHEN, CDR2 SYDVKM. The CDR3 DNA reads as TGTGCCAGCAGGCCGGGAAGCTCCTACGAGCAGTACTTC. Amino acids: CASRPGSSYEQYF.

This clone was recorded once. This CDR3 reads CASSLGGLWETQYF. DNA of the CDR3: TGTGCCAGCAGCTTGGGGGGGCTGTGGGAGACCCAGTACTTC. V gene TRBV5-4 combines with J gene TRBJ2-5; D possibly corresponds to TRBD1 (6 bases). CDR3 size: 14 residues. Per the germline V gene, CDR1 is SGHNT and CDR2 is YYREEE (reference sequence). Between the trimmed V and J ends, which lost 0 bases and 5 bases, there was a span of 11 bases.

The chain has TRBV7-6 and TRBJ2-2; D is perhaps TRBD2 (6 bases). The germline V gene encodes CDR1 SGHVS and CDR2 FNYEAQ. V was trimmed by 5 bases and J by 5 bases, leaving 12 bases between them. The CDR3 spans 14 residues. The CDR3 nucleotides read TGTGCCAGCAGCGCTCCAGGAGGGACCGGGGAGCTGTTTTTT. This gives the protein CASSAPGGTGELFF.

The rearrangement links TRBV27 to TRBJ2-3; 9 nucleotides align to TRBD2. V gave up 2 bases and J gave up 2 bases; unmatched junction bases: 8. The CDR3 spans 17 residues. Germline loops: CDR1 MNHEY, CDR2 SMNVEV (reference sequence). CDR3 region: CASSLNRVAGATDTQYF. Here the CDR3 DNA reads TGTGCCAGCAGTTTAAACCGGGTAGCGGGGGCCACAGATACGCAGTATTTT.